This is a list of T cell receptor beta chains from one sample in a study of T-cell reconstitution after alpha-beta-depleted transplantation in children. TCRdb reprocessed the PCR reads via MiXCR and lists one record per CDR3 protein. This sample has around 400,000 distinct CDR3 sequences, with roughly a tenth found just once. The specimen comprised PBMCs from the stem cell graft donor, sampled from the stem cell graft. The receptors here all came from a human donor who donated a stem cell graft to a child with acute myeloid leukemia. CDR3s include the opening cysteine and the closing phenylalanine or tryptophan. A D gene is named only where the DNA matches it firmly. The size field is filled for only some rows; it gives once, few, many or a size class.

v_call	clone_size	j_call	d_call	cdr3_aa	cdr3_nt
TRBV6-1	NA	TRBJ2-7	TRBD1	CASTPLGQGYEQYF	TGTGCCAGCACCCCCCTGGGACAGGGGTACGAGCAGTACTTC
TRBV20-1	NA	TRBJ2-3	NA	CSARRGWDLDTQYF	TGCAGTGCTAGGAGGGGATGGGATTTAGATACGCAGTATTTT
TRBV6-4	NA	TRBJ2-3	TRBD1	CASSDSWTGSTDTQYF	TGTGCCAGCAGTGACTCGTGGACAGGTAGCACAGATACGCAGTATTTT
TRBV7-7	NA	TRBJ2-2	NA	CASSSSGSVVGTGERFF	TGTGCTAGCAGCTCGTCTGGGTCCGTGGTTGGGACCGGGGAGCGGTTTTTT
TRBV7-6	few	TRBJ2-7	TRBD2	CASSSGLVERGAQQYF	TGTGCCAGCAGCTCGGGACTAGTAGAAAGGGGGGCCCAGCAGTACTTC
TRBV6-5	few	TRBJ2-3	NA	CASSYWRGARTDTQYF	TGTGCCAGCAGTTACTGGCGCGGAGCCCGCACAGATACGCAGTATTTT
TRBV5-8	NA	TRBJ1-1	NA	CASSPKRLGAWTEAFF	TGTGCCAGCAGCCCGAAACGACTGGGGGCATGGACTGAAGCTTTCTTT
TRBV12-3/TRBV12-4	NA	TRBJ2-2	NA	CASSTPKRGSTGELFF	TGTGCCAGCAGTACCCCGAAAAGGGGGAGCACCGGGGAGCTGTTTTTT
TRBV5-8	few	TRBJ1-5	TRBD1	CASSFRDSSNQPQHF	TGTGCCAGCAGCTTCCGGGACAGCAGCAATCAGCCCCAGCATTTT
TRBV20-1	few	TRBJ1-6	NA	CSATFGGEDSPLHF	TGCAGTGCTACATTTGGGGGGGAAGATTCACCCCTCCACTTT
TRBV29-1	NA	TRBJ1-1	TRBD1	CSALQGANTEAFF	TGCAGCGCATTACAGGGGGCGAACACTGAAGCTTTCTTT
TRBV6-1	NA	TRBJ2-2	NA	CASRGRGERGELFF	TGTGCCAGCAGGGGAAGAGGGGAAAGGGGGGAGCTGTTTTTT
TRBV25-1	few	TRBJ1-6	TRBD1	CASSETWTGANSPLHF	TGTGCCAGCAGTGAAACCTGGACAGGCGCCAATTCACCCCTCCACTTT
TRBV5-1	many	TRBJ2-7	NA	CASSDRDNEQYF	TGCGCCAGCAGCGACCGGGACAACGAGCAGTACTTC
TRBV20-1	NA	TRBJ2-1	TRBD2	CSAREGLRNEQFF	TGCAGTGCTAGAGAGGGACTACGGAATGAGCAGTTCTTC
TRBV18	NA	TRBJ1-5	NA	CASSPNRDDQPQHF	TGTGCCAGCTCACCTAACAGGGACGACCAGCCCCAGCATTTT
TRBV3-1	few	TRBJ1-1	TRBD1	CASSRDRGRGTEAFF	TGTGCCAGCAGCCGGGACAGGGGGCGGGGCACTGAAGCTTTCTTT
TRBV12-3/TRBV12-4	NA	TRBJ1-3	NA	CASSLPGLGTGNTIYF	TGTGCCAGCAGTTTACCAGGCCTCGGAACTGGAAACACCATATATTTT
TRBV9	many	TRBJ2-1	TRBD1	CASSGQGAGYNEQFF	TGTGCCAGCAGCGGACAGGGGGCAGGCTACAATGAGCAGTTCTTC
TRBV6-1	many	TRBJ2-1	TRBD2	CASGLAVYNEQFF	TGTGCCAGCGGGCTAGCGGTCTACAATGAGCAGTTCTTC